Included here is one TCR beta chain sequence, with context. The target antigen is unknown. This specimen comes from a study of OX40 agonist ivuxolimab in advanced cancers. General study points: Antigens targeted by the expanded peripheral T cells were not determined.

The CDR3 covers 16 residues. Profiled with immunoSEQ multiplex PCR; TCRdb holds only in-frame clones, not every one. Of some 58,000 clones listed, 70% to 90% are singletons. This chain connects TRBV21-1 to TRBJ2-5; TRBD2 is the table's D call, not checked against the DNA. TRBV21-1 represents a pseudogene. Sequences were derived from CD4+ or CD8+ T cells sorted from blood, sampled in a trial of the OX40 agonist ivuxolimab. The TCR sequence derives from an adult with an advanced solid tumor such as melanoma, head and neck, liver or kidney cancer. CDR3: CASSKGGRGLQETQYF. In nucleotides, the CDR3 is TGTGCCAGCAGCAAGGGGGGGAGGGGACTCCAAGAGACCCAGTACTTC.